The clone carrying this T cell receptor (beta chain) was observed at least ten times. The entry originates in a study of CD8 T cells in ankylosing spondylitis. TCRdb fed the 5' RACE reads into MiXCR, producing one record per CDR3 protein. The repertoire has 350,000 to 450,000 distinct CDR3 sequences, 20% of them found once; the top ten carry about 12%. The CDR3 spans 15 residues. V was trimmed by 4 bases and J by 8 bases, leaving 20 bases between them. Germline CDR1 SGHVS, CDR2 FNYEAQ. The gene calls are TRBV7-6 and TRBJ1-2, with TRBD1 as a possible D gene (6 bases). This sequence was found in a male donor with ankylosing spondylitis or in good health (not recorded which). Source material: blood, either unsorted or a sorted T cell fraction (not recorded which). CDR3: CASSSQTGFFGGYTF. The CDR3 coding sequence is TGTGCCAGCAGCTCCCAAACAGGGTTTTTCGGGGGCTACACCTTC.